This TCR beta chain was recovered during a study of long-term antiretroviral therapy in people with HIV. This clone has just one count. The run of the v3.0 immunoSEQ assay was at survey level. Libraries were prepared by immunoSEQ multiplex PCR; TCRdb keeps only in-frame clonotypes and omits some of them. Of over 20,000 clones listed, 70% to 90% are singletons. This sequence originates from a man aged 55 to 70 with HIV. Here the sequenced sample was unsorted PBMCs, taken 0.6 years after starting antiretroviral therapy.

Here the CDR3 DNA reads TGTGCCAGCTCACCGAGAACGGTACCGAACACCGGGGAGCTGTTTTTT. It encodes CASSPRTVPNTGELFF. The chain employs TRBV18 and TRBJ2-2, with D hard to call. Germline V lookup: CDR1 KGHSH, CDR2 LQKENI. The CDR3 runs 16 residues. Trimming took off 3 bases at V and 0 bases at J, with 11 bases between the two ends.